This T cell receptor (beta chain) was recovered during a study of blood T cells in healthy people across ages. Points from the study as a whole: TCR beta diversity tracked closely with naive T cell percentage. Relative to aged donors, long-lived donors carried more naive CD4+ cells and displayed higher diversity. With donor CMV status unknown, expanded clonotype changes were possibly confounded.

The table lists this clonotype with many counts. Its target is unknown. This CDR3 region has 14 residues. Trimming removed 4 bases from V and 5 bases from J, with 12 bases in between. Per germline, CDR1 WSHSY and CDR2 SAAADI. Through a sample-barcoded 5' primer and a J-beta primer mix, a second PCR was run for roughly 6 to 12 cycles. TCRdb called the 5' RACE reads again in MiXCR, with one record for every CDR3 protein. The profile shows roughly 2 million distinct CDR3 sequences, 49% of them singletons. The rearrangement uses TRBV10-2 and TRBJ2-4; possibly TRBD2 for D (6 bases). The material sequenced was blood. The TCR sequence derives from a woman aged 40 to 49 in good health. The CDR3 DNA sequence: TGCGCCAGCAGTGTATCGCCGGGAGAAAACATTCAGTACTTC. This translates into CASSVSPGENIQYF.